This passage covers 7 T cell receptor beta chains from one sample sequenced in a study of T cell responses to AZD1222 COVID-19 vaccine. Measured with immunoSEQ multiplex PCR; TCRdb has only the in-frame clones, and not every one. The table has approximately 98,000 clones, about 86% seen once; the top ten hold about 3.5%. The sample here was peripheral blood, taken on day 0 of AZD1222 vaccination. Receptors were obtained from an adult in good health.

This chain connects TRBV24-1 to TRBJ1-2; D is unclear. This CDR3 is built from 13 residues. V shed 5 bases and J shed 2 bases, with 8 bases lying between them. Germline lookup yields CDR1 KGHDR and CDR2 SFDVKD. The CDR3 region is CATSGTPNYGYTF. For the CDR3, the DNA is TGTGCCACCAGTGGGACGCCGAACTATGGCTACACCTTC.

The chain is built from TRBV28 and TRBJ1-6, with TRBD1 as a possible D gene (5 bases). CDR3 size: 14 residues. Between the trimmed V and J ends, which lost 7 bases and 7 bases, there was a span of 14 bases. The V gene's germline CDR1 is MDHEN and CDR2 SYDVKM. CDR3 loop: CASKGHQPNSPLHF. DNA of the CDR3: TGTGCCAGCAAAGGACACCAGCCGAATTCACCCCTCCACTTT.

This clone was detected a few times. The V call is TRBV4-1, the J call TRBJ2-2, with TRBD1 identical over 9 bases. The CDR3 runs to 15 residues. V was pared by 6 bases and J by 7 bases, with 9 bases of the junction left unmatched. Germline V gene data show CDR1 as MGHRA and CDR2 as YSYEKL. This CDR3 reads CASRPGTGLDGELFF. In DNA form, the CDR3 reads TGCGCCAGCAGGCCCGGGACAGGGTTGGACGGGGAGCTGTTTTTT.

The chain carries TRBV18 and TRBJ2-7; D not certain. CDR1 and CDR2 from the germline V gene are KGHSH and LQKENI. This CDR3 has 13 amino acids. Trimming removed 3 bases at V and 4 bases at J, with 10 bases between. CDR3 region: CASSPTRAYEQYF. The CDR3 DNA reads as TGTGCCAGCTCACCTACCCGGGCGTACGAGCAGTACTTC. The full variable domain, rest sourced from reference TRBV18 and TRBJ2-7, is NAGVMQNPRHLVRRRGQEARLRCSPMKGHSHVYWYRQLPEEGLKFMVYLQKENIIDESGMPKERFSAEFPKEGPSILRIQQVVRGDSAAYFCASSPTRAYEQYFGPGTRLTVT.

The V and J genes are TRBV2 and TRBJ1-1; 8 nucleotides agree with TRBD1. CDR1 is SNHLY, CDR2 FYNNEI, per germline. The CDR3 is 14 residues long. V lost 4 bases, J lost 5 bases, and 6 bases stayed unmatched. CDR3 nucleotide sequence: TGTGCCAGCAGTGTCCAGGGGGCAATGACTGAAGCTTTCTTT. It codes for CASSVQGAMTEAFF.

V gene TRBV6-1 combines with J gene TRBJ2-7, with 7 bases matching TRBD2. Per germline, CDR1 MNHNS and CDR2 SASEGT. V gave up 0 bases and J gave up 0 bases; unmatched junction bases: 2. The CDR3 has 15 amino acids. CDR3 sequence: CASSEAGGTSYEQYF. The CDR3, as DNA: TGTGCCAGCAGTGAAGCCGGGGGGACCTCCTACGAGCAGTACTTC.

The chain has TRBV4-1 and TRBJ2-7; 9 bases match TRBD1. Trimming took 3 bases from V and 4 from J; bases not matched to a gene: 4. Per germline, CDR1 MGHRA and CDR2 YSYEKL. CDR3 length: 14 amino acids. The CDR3 sequence is CASSQGQGLYEQYF. The CDR3 DNA reads TGCGCCAGCAGCCAGGGACAGGGCCTGTACGAGCAGTACTTC.